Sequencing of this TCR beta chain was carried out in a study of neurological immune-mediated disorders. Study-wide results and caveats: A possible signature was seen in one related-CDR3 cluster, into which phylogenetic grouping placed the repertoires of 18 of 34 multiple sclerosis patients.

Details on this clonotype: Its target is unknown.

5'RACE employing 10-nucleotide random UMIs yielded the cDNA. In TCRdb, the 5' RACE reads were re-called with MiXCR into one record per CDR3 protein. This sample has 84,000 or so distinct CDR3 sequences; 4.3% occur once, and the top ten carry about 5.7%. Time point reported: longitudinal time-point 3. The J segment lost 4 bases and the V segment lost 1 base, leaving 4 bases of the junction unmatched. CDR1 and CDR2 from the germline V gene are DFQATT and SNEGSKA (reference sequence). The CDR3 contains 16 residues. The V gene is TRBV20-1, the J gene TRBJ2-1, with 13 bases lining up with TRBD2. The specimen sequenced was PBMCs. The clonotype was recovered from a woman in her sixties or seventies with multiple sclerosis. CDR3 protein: CSARGGGLAGYNEQFF. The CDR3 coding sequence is TGCAGTGCTAGAGGTGGGGGACTAGCGGGGTACAATGAGCAGTTCTTC.